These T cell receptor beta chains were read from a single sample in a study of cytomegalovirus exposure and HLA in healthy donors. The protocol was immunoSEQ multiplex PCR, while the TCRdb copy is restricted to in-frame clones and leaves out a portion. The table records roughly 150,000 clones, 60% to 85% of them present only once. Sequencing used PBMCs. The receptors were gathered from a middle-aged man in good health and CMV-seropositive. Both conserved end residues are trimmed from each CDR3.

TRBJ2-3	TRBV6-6	ASSPWGTSTDTQY
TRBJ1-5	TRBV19	ASSIDDRANQPQH
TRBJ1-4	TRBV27	ASSLSISGKLF
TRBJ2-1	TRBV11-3	ASSQTPSSYNEQF
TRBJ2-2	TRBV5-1	ASAPQGARAGELF
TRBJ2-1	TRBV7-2	ASSLGVRVSYNEQF
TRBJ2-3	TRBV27	ASSFGTGSIDTQY
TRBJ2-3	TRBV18	ASSPLREGLSDTQY
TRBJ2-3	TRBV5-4	ASSSGTSGTITDTQY
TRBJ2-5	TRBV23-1	ASRRQETQY
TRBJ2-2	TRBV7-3	ASSLGIFGGRTGELF
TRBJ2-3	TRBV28	ASVAQSTDTQY
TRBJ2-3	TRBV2	ASSELAGSTDTQY
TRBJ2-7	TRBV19	ASSIRGQGWYEQY
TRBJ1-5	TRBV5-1	ASSLFSPEDQPQH